Described below is a single TCR beta chain sequence and its context. RNA was extracted with the RNeasy kit, and a quantity of roughly 0.5 to 1 ug was reverse transcribed using random hexamers. TCRdb reprocessed the immunoSEQ multiplex PCR reads with MiXCR, giving one entry per CDR3 protein. The table includes some 110,000 distinct CDR3 sequences, about 95% detected once. The data stem from a study of CD8 T cells in Susac syndrome. Fulfillment of recently defined diagnostic criteria for definite or probable disease was shown by the patients with Susac syndrome. The germline V gene has CDR1 LGHNA and CDR2 YNFKEQ. Germline trimming cut 4 bases from V and 5 bases from J; bases unmatched to any gene: 6. The length of the CDR3 is 15 residues.

V is TRBV4-2 and J is TRBJ2-2, with 8 bases lining up with TRBD2. This clonotype was obtained from a human donor with Susac syndrome. The sample was CD8+ T cells from PBMCs. CDR3 in amino acids: CASSLGGASTGELFF. The CDR3 nucleotides read TGTGCCAGCAGCCTCGGGGGGGCAAGTACCGGGGAGCTGTTTTTT.